The present entry profiles one TCR beta chain with its context. This record comes from a study of shared clonotypes between healthy human individuals. This CDR3 contains 14 residues. The V end was cut by 5 bases, the J end by 8 bases, with 16 bases between. CDR1 and CDR2 from the germline V gene are SGHVS and FQNEAQ. Original analysis: Quality scores were absent from the junction-only immunoSEQ sequences, so filtering differed. The data were produced by immunoSEQ multiplex PCR, yet TCRdb's version contains in-frame clones alone and is incomplete. V and J calls plus clone size are reproduced from that table; the DNA served to infer D and trimming. The table includes more than 900,000 clones, around 78% detected once.

The sequence was obtained from a man between 18 and 29 years old in good health. Some clones in this sample may be carry-over from other donors' samples. The chain is built from TRBV7-8 and TRBJ1-3, with unresolved D. The sequencing input was memory CD4+ T cells from PBMCs. Subset given: CD45RA-negative fraction. This chain's CDR3 is CASSAVGLGHTIYF. In nucleotides, the CDR3 is TGTGCCAGCAGCGCCGTCGGGCTCGGGCACACCATATATTTT.